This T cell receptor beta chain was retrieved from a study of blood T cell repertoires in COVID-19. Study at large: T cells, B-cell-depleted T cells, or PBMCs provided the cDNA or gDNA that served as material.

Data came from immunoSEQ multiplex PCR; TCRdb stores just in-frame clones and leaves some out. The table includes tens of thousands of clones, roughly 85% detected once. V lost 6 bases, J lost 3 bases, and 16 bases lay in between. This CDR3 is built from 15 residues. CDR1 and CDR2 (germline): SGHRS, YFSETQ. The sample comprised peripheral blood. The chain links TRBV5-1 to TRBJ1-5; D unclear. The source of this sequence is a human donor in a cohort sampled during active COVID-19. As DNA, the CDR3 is TGCGCCAGCACCTTCTCCCAGGTCCTCAATCAGCCCCAGCATTTT. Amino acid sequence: CASTFSQVLNQPQHF.